A selection of T cell receptor beta chains follows, all from one sample in a study of blood T cell repertoires in COVID-19. Profiling relied on immunoSEQ multiplex PCR, and the TCRdb table lists in-frame clones only, not all of them. The sample lists roughly 110,000 clones; approximately 90% were seen once. Sequencing input: peripheral blood. These receptors all stem from a woman between 70 and 85 years old who had recovered from COVID-19. Both conserved end residues are part of each CDR3. The D gene is left open where the match is weak. Part of the rows lack a size; the others show once, few, many or a class for expanded clones.

TRBD1 | . | TRBJ1-1 | TRBV5-1 | CASSPRDRSHEAFF | TGCGCCAGCAGCCCCCGGGACAGGTCCCATGAAGCTTTCTTT
. | . | TRBJ2-3 | TRBV10-3 | CAIRGAPTDTQYF | TGTGCCATCAGGGGGGCCCCGACAGATACGCAGTATTTT
TRBD1 | few | TRBJ2-1 | TRBV9 | CASSVEGASYNEQFF | TGTGCCAGCAGCGTAGAGGGGGCCTCCTACAATGAGCAGTTCTTC
. | . | TRBJ1-2 | TRBV5-4 | CASSFPDYGYTF | TGTGCCAGCAGCTTTCCCGACTATGGCTACACCTTC
. | . | TRBJ1-4 | TRBV28 | CASSLVQITEKLFF | TGTGCCAGCAGTTTGGTACAGATCACTGAAAAACTGTTTTTT
. | . | TRBJ2-5 | TRBV9 | CASSGDWGIGTQYF | TGTGCCAGCAGCGGGGACTGGGGGATCGGGACCCAGTACTTC
TRBD2 | . | TRBJ2-1 | TRBV27 | CASSPGTSAYNEQFF | TGTGCCAGCAGCCCAGGGACTAGCGCCTACAATGAGCAGTTCTTC
TRBD2 | . | TRBJ2-7 | TRBV4-1 | CASSPSLAGGSYEQYF | TGCGCCAGCAGCCCCTCACTAGCGGGGGGGTCCTACGAGCAGTACTTC
. | once | TRBJ1-6 | TRBV19 | CASSIWRGIGNSPLHF | TGTGCCAGTAGTATCTGGAGGGGAATTGGTAATTCACCCCTCCACTTT
. | . | TRBJ2-1 | TRBV18 | CASSPFSGNEQFF | TGTGCCAGCTCCCCTTTCTCGGGGAATGAGCAGTTCTTC
. | once | TRBJ2-3 | TRBV6-2/TRBV6-3 | CASSSSPTWDTQYF | TGTGCCAGCAGTTCTAGCCCAACTTGGGATACGCAGTATTTT
TRBD1 | . | TRBJ1-1 | TRBV7-2 | CASSPRTGVAEAFF | TGTGCCAGCAGCCCCCGAACAGGGGTCGCTGAAGCTTTCTTT
TRBD1 | once | TRBJ2-7 | TRBV3-1/TRBV3-2 | CASSDHGTVNHEQYF | TGTGCCAGCAGCGACCACGGGACAGTTAACCACGAGCAGTACTTC
TRBD2 | . | TRBJ2-3 | TRBV5-6 | CASSFLLLAASTDTQYF | TGTGCCAGCAGCTTCCTATTACTAGCGGCTAGCACAGATACGCAGTATTTT
. | . | TRBJ2-1 | TRBV18 | CASSQQTTSSYNEQFF | TGTGCCAGCTCACAACAGACCACAAGCTCCTACAATGAGCAGTTCTTC
TRBD2 | . | TRBJ2-5 | TRBV7-2 | CASSFTSGGLETQYF | TGTGCCAGCAGCTTCACTAGCGGGGGTCTGGAGACCCAGTACTTC
TRBD1 | . | TRBJ2-5 | TRBV28 | CASSPTGIDETQYF | TGTGCCAGCAGTCCGACAGGGATAGACGAGACCCAGTACTTC
TRBD1 | . | TRBJ2-7 | TRBV4-1 | CASSRGQEKTYEQYF | TGCGCCAGCAGCCGGGGACAGGAAAAGACCTACGAGCAGTACTTC
. | few | TRBJ1-1 | TRBV28 | CATLTGMNTEAFF | TGTGCCACCCTGACGGGAATGAACACTGAAGCTTTCTTT
TRBD1 | . | TRBJ2-1 | TRBV5-6 | CASSFTGGRYEQFF | TGTGCCAGCAGCTTCACAGGGGGCCGGTATGAGCAGTTCTTC
. | . | TRBJ2-5 | TRBV7-2 | CASSFGLAHQETQYF | TGTGCCAGCAGCTTCGGGCTAGCCCATCAAGAGACCCAGTACTTC
. | . | TRBJ1-4 | TRBV25-1 | CASILRGGSEKLFF | TGTGCCAGCATTTTGCGGGGCGGGTCTGAAAAACTGTTTTTT
. | . | TRBJ1-4 | TRBV5-4 | CASSLGMREKEKLFF | TGTGCCAGCAGCTTGGGAATGCGAGAGAAGGAAAAACTGTTTTTT
TRBD2 | once | TRBJ2-1 | TRBV19 | CASSTTSKSYNEQFF | TGTGCCAGTAGTACGACTAGCAAATCCTACAATGAGCAGTTCTTC
TRBD2 | . | TRBJ2-3 | TRBV7-2 | CASSGRWRGGISDTQYF | TGTGCCAGCAGCGGGAGGTGGCGGGGGGGCATTTCAGATACGCAGTATTTT
TRBD1 | . | TRBJ1-6 | TRBV5-6 | CASSPPGQYNSPLHF | TGTGCCAGCAGCCCCCCGGGACAGTATAATTCACCCCTCCACTTT
. | . | TRBJ2-1 | TRBV29-1 | CSVDGSARNYNEQFF | TGCAGCGTTGACGGTAGCGCCCGCAACTACAATGAGCAGTTCTTC
TRBD1 | . | TRBJ2-7 | TRBV7-9 | CASSPDRTGSYEQYF | TGTGCCAGCAGCCCGGACCGGACAGGGAGCTACGAGCAGTACTTC
TRBD1 | . | TRBJ1-2 | TRBV14 | CASSVRRDSIHGYTF | TGTGCCAGCAGCGTACGCCGGGACAGCATACATGGCTACACCTTC
TRBD1 | . | TRBJ1-1 | TRBV5-1 | CASSSRTGSNTEAFF | TGCGCCAGCAGCTCCCGGACAGGGTCGAACACTGAAGCTTTCTTT
. | . | TRBJ2-2 | TRBV6-6 | CASSRTANTGELFF | TGTGCCAGCAGTAGGACAGCGAACACCGGGGAGCTGTTTTTT
. | once | TRBJ2-1 | TRBV4-1 | CASSQGFGGAHNEQFF | TGCGCCAGCAGCCAAGGGTTTGGGGGGGCCCATAATGAGCAGTTCTTC
TRBD1 | . | TRBJ1-4 | TRBV5-6 | CASSLLGQGTNEKLFF | TGTGCCAGCAGCTTACTAGGACAGGGAACTAATGAAAAACTGTTTTTT
TRBD2 | . | TRBJ2-1 | TRBV9 | CASSFEASGGAGEQFF | TGTGCCAGCAGCTTCGAGGCTAGCGGGGGCGCGGGTGAGCAGTTCTTC
TRBD2 | . | TRBJ2-5 | TRBV3-1/TRBV3-2 | CASYLYKGGSKETQYF | TGTGCCAGCTACCTTTACAAGGGAGGGTCCAAAGAGACCCAGTACTTC
. | . | TRBJ2-5 | TRBV7-2 | CASSLGPGVSFPETQYF | TGTGCCAGCAGCTTAGGGCCCGGGGTTAGTTTTCCAGAGACCCAGTACTTC
. | . | TRBJ1-1 | TRBV18 | CASSQGGDTEAFF | TGTGCCAGCTCCCAAGGGGGTGACACTGAAGCTTTCTTT
TRBD1 | . | TRBJ1-2 | TRBV27 | CASSLTGTGNYGYTF | TGTGCCAGCAGTTTAACCGGGACAGGGAACTATGGCTACACCTTC
TRBD1 | . | TRBJ2-7 | TRBV18 | CASSRGGASSYEQYF | TGTGCCAGCTCACGAGGGGGCGCGAGCTCCTACGAGCAGTACTTC
. | . | TRBJ2-3 | TRBV29-1 | CSVAPSNDYTDTQYF | TGCAGCGTTGCCCCGTCAAATGACTACACAGATACGCAGTATTTT
. | . | TRBJ1-1 | TRBV11-2 | CASRRYTGTTEAFF | TGTGCCAGCAGACGCTACACAGGGACGACTGAAGCTTTCTTT
TRBD2 | once | TRBJ2-5 | TRBV19 | CASSIGLAGGETQYF | TGTGCCAGTAGTATTGGACTAGCGGGTGGAGAGACCCAGTACTTC
TRBD2 | . | TRBJ2-2 | TRBV5-1 | CASSGDEGLAGAGELFF | TGCGCCAGCAGCGGGGACGAGGGACTAGCGGGAGCCGGGGAGCTGTTTTTT
TRBD1 | . | TRBJ1-2 | TRBV5-6 | CASSLWQGALGYTF | TGTGCCAGCAGCTTGTGGCAGGGGGCGCTTGGCTACACCTTC
. | . | TRBJ1-5 | TRBV21-1 | CASSKTSGPLSNQPQHF | TGTGCCAGCAGCAAAACGTCAGGGCCACTAAGCAATCAGCCCCAGCATTTT
TRBD1 | . | TRBJ1-1 | TRBV6-4 | CASKRDRADTEAFF | TGTGCCAGCAAACGCGACAGGGCGGACACTGAAGCTTTCTTT
. | . | TRBJ1-1 | TRBV11-3 | CASSLVADTEAFF | TGTGCCAGCAGCTTAGTTGCGGACACTGAAGCTTTCTTT
. | . | TRBJ2-5 | TRBV6-4 | CASSPGASETQYF | TGTGCCAGCAGCCCGGGAGCCTCAGAGACCCAGTACTTC
. | . | TRBJ1-4 | TRBV5-1 | CASFPGVIGPNEKLFF | TGCGCCAGCTTCCCAGGGGTTATTGGGCCTAATGAAAAACTGTTTTTT
. | . | TRBJ1-5 | TRBV24-1 | CATSDQSRDTYNQPQHF | TGTGCCACCAGTGACCAATCCCGGGACACCTACAATCAGCCCCAGCATTTT
. | once | TRBJ1-1 | TRBV11-2 | CASSLGTVGGTFF | TGTGCCAGCAGCTTAGGGACAGTCGGTGGGACTTTCTTT
TRBD2 | . | TRBJ2-3 | TRBV7-2 | CASSFASGSTDTQYF | TGTGCCAGCAGCTTCGCTAGCGGAAGCACAGATACGCAGTATTTT
TRBD1 | . | TRBJ2-2 | TRBV28 | CASSLGTGVPGELFF | TGTGCCAGCAGTTTAGGGACAGGGGTTCCCGGGGAGCTGTTTTTT
. | few | TRBJ2-7 | TRBV5-4 | CASSPTGIYEQYF | TGTGCCAGCAGCCCGACAGGAATCTACGAGCAGTACTTC
TRBD1 | . | TRBJ2-5 | TRBV5-1 | CATGDRPQETQYF | TGCGCCACCGGGGACAGGCCGCAAGAGACCCAGTACTTC
. | . | TRBJ1-5 | TRBV30 | CAWDEGELQPQHF | TGTGCCTGGGACGAGGGGGAGCTACAGCCCCAGCATTTT
TRBD1 | many | TRBJ2-7 | TRBV4-1 | CASSQGGTGLYEQYF | TGCGCCAGCAGCCAAGGCGGGACAGGGTTGTACGAGCAGTACTTC
TRBD2 | few | TRBJ2-2 | TRBV19 | CASSRTSAGNTGELFF | TGTGCCAGTAGTAGGACTAGCGCAGGGAACACCGGGGAGCTGTTTTTT
TRBD1 | . | TRBJ2-7 | TRBV19 | CASSRQGPSYEQYF | TGTGCCAGTAGTAGACAGGGGCCCTCCTACGAGCAGTACTTC
. | . | TRBJ1-6 | TRBV25-1 | CASSELGAFGPNSPLHF | TGTGCCAGCAGTGAGTTAGGGGCCTTCGGCCCGAATTCACCCCTCCACTTT